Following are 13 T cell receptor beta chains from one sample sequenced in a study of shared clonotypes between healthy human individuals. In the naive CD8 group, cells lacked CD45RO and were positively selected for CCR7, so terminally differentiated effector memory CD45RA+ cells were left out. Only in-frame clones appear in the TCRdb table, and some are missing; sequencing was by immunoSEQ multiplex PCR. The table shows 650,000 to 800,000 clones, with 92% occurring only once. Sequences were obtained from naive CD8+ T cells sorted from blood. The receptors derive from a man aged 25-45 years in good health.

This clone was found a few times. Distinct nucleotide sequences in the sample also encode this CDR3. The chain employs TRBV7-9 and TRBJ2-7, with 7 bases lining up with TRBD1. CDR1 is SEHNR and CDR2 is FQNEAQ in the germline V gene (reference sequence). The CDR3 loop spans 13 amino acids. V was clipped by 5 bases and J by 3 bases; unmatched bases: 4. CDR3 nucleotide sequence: TGTGCCAGCAGCGCAAGGGACAGCTACGAGCAGTACTTC. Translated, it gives CASSARDSYEQYF.

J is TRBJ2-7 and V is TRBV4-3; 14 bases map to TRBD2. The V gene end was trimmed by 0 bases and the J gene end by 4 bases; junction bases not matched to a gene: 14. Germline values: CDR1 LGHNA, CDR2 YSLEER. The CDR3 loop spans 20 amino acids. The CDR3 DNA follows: TGCGCCAGCAGCCAAGATTATAAGGGTCCGACTAGCGGGAGGGTGTACGAGCAGTACTTC. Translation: CASSQDYKGPTSGRVYEQYF.

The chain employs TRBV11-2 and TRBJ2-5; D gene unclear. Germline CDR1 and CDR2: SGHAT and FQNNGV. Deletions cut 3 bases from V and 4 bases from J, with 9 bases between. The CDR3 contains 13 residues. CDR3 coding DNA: TGTGCCAGCAGCTTCGAGGTTAGAGAGACCCAGTACTTC. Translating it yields CASSFEVRETQYF.

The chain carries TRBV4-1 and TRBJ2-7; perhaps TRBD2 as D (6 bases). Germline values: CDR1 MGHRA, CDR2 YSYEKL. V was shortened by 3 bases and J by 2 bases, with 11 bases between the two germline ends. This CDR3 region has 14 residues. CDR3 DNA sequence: TGCGCCAGCAGCCACATAGCGGAGACCTACGAGCAGTACTTC. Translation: CASSHIAETYEQYF.

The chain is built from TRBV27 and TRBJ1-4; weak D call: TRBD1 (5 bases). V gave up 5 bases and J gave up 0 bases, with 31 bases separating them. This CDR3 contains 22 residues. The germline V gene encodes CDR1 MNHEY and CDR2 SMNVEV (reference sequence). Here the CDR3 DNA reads TGTGCCAGCAGTCCCCGGGCCATTAACGTGCAGGGAAACTATGCAACTAATGAAAAACTGTTTTTT. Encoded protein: CASSPRAINVQGNYATNEKLFF.

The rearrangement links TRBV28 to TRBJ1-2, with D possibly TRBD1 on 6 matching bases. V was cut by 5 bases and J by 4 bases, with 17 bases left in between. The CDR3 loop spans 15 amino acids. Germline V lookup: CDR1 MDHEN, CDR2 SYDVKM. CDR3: CASSPWTDSGYGYTF. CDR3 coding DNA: TGTGCCAGCAGTCCATGGACAGATTCTGGCTATGGCTACACCTTC.

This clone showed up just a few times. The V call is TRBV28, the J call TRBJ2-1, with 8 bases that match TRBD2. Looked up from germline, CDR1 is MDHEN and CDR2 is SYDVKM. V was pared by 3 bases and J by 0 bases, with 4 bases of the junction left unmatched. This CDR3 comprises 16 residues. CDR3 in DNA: TGTGCCAGCAGTTTCTCCGGGACTAGCTCCTACAATGAGCAGTTCTTC. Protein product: CASSFSGTSSYNEQFF. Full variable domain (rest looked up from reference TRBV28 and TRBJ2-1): DVKVTQSSRYLVKRTGEKVFLECVQDMDHENMFWYRQDPGLGLRLIYFSYDVKMKEKGDIPEGYSVSREKKERFSLILESASTNQTSMYLCASSFSGTSSYNEQFFGPGTRLTVL.

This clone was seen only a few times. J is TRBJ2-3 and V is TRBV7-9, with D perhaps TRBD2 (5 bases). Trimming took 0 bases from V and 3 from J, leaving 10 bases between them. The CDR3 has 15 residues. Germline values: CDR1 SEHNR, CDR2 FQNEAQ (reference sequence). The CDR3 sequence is CASSLAGEGTDTQYF. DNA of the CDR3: TGTGCCAGCAGCTTAGCGGGAGAGGGTACAGATACGCAGTATTTT.

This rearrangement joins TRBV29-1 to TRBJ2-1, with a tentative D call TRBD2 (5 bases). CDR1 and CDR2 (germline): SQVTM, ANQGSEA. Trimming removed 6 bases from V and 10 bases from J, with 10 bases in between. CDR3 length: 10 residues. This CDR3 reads CSVRGPEQFF. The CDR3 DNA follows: TGCAGCGTACGCGGGCCCGAGCAGTTCTTC.

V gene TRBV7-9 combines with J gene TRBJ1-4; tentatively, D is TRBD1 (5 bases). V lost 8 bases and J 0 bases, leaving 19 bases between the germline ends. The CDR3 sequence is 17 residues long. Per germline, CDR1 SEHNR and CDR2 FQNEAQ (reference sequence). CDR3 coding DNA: TGTGCCAGCTTTGATCCGAGGGAGGGGCCAACTAATGAAAAACTGTTTTTT. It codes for CASFDPREGPTNEKLFF.

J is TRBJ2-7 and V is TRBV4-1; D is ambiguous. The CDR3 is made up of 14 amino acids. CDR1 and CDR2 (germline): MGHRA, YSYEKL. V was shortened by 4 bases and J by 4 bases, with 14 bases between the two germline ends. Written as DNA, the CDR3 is TGCGCCAGCAGCCCAAACGCCGATCTTTACGAGCAGTACTTC. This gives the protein CASSPNADLYEQYF.

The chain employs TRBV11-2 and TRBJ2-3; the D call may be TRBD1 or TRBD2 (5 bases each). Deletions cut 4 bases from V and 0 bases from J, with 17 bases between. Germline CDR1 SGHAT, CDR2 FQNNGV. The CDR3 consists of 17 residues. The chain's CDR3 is CASSSGTRGGSTDTQYF. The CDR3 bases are TGTGCCAGCAGCTCAGGGACCAGAGGCGGAAGCACAGATACGCAGTATTTT.

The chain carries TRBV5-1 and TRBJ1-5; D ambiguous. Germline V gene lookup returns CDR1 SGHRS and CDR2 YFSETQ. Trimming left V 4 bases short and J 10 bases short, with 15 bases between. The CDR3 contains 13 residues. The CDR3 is CASSPLMTNPQHF. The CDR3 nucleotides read TGCGCCAGCAGCCCCTTGATGACGAATCCCCAGCATTTT.